Only a few counts were recorded for the clone carrying this T cell receptor (beta chain). V lost 3 bases and J lost 7, with 18 bases in between. The CDR3 contains 15 residues. Germline values: CDR1 SEHNR, CDR2 FQNEAQ (reference sequence). Researchers barred patients who had uncontrolled infection, other autoimmune disease, pregnancy or lactation. From RNA transcripts, TCR beta CDR3 regions were amplified. During a first-round RT-PCR of the TCR CDR3, the HTBI primer set was used. TCRdb reanalysed the multiplex PCR reads using MiXCR and keeps one entry per CDR3 protein. The sample includes 600,000 to 650,000 distinct CDR3 sequences, roughly 16% of them seen just once. These data originate in a study of T cells in Graves' hyperthyroidism and ophthalmopathy.

The sample taken for sequencing was blood. This clonotype was sampled from a young woman with Graves' hyperthyroidism. The chain joins TRBV7-9 to TRBJ2-5, with D uncertain. The CDR3 DNA follows: TGTGCCAGCAGCTTGGTAACTGGCCGGTCGGGGACCCAGTACTTC. Protein: CASSLVTGRSGTQYF. Together with reference TRBV7-9 and TRBJ2-5, the CDR3 gives the full variable domain: DTGVSQNPRHKITKRGQNVTFRCDPISEHNRLYWYRQTLGQGPEFLTYFQNEAQLEKSRLLSDRFSAERPKGSFSTLEIQRTEQGDSAMYLCASSLVTGRSGTQYFGPGTRLLVL.